The clone carrying this T cell receptor beta chain was picked up a small number of times. The antigen remains unidentified. These donors, healthy bone marrow donors, were studied. The data originate from a study of cytomegalovirus exposure and HLA in healthy donors. Looking at the study overall: Prior work identified 95 million to 120 million unique TCR beta sequences in roughly 190 million T cells.

Overall study findings and caveats: Serostatus for CMV was the only available immune exposure information. Later analysis associated a missense DCLRE1C variant with TCR beta V- and J-gene trimming.

Trimming left V 1 base short and J 8 bases short, with 21 bases between. Germline V gives CDR1 SGHVS, CDR2 FQNEAQ. This CDR3 is 17 amino acids long. Vbeta (60) and Jbeta (13) primers were used in the PCR. This table comes from immunoSEQ multiplex PCR, and its TCRdb copy is limited to in-frame clones, with some not included. The table shows 110,000 or so clones, with around 78% occurring only once. The receptor's source is a male donor in good health and CMV-seronegative. The V call is TRBV7-8, the J call TRBJ2-1; D is undetermined. Sequencing used PBMCs. CDR3 amino acids: CASSLVILASGKHEQFF. For the CDR3, the DNA is TGTGCCAGCAGCTTAGTTATCTTGGCATCAGGTAAACATGAGCAGTTCTTC.